This paragraph covers one T cell receptor (beta chain) sequence. There is no known antigen for this receptor. Base qualities are not provided; no much larger clone lies one nucleotide away. The data derive from a study of cytomegalovirus exposure and HLA in healthy donors (dated by TCRdb to the late 2010s). Describing the broader study: In an earlier analysis of 450 to 750 of the donors, under 300 Gb of sequence data and 100 million or so unique TCR beta sequences from 150 million to 200 million T cells were reported. An early release that covered 640 HLA-typed donors contained around 300 gigabases of sequencing data and 80 million or so unique TCR sequences. Of the roughly 410 genotyped donors, 81% were placed in the genetic ancestry cluster associated with self-reported Caucasian donors. The study aimed to test whether signatures of past pathogen exposure could be identified by cataloging public T cell receptors. The T cell repertoires of under 750 subjects were profiled by immunosequencing and related to cytomegalovirus serostatus. Along with the roughly 670-subject first cohort, a separate validation cohort of over 90 different subjects was used. To predict cytomegalovirus infection status, the study brought together high-throughput TCR immunosequencing, statistical association of individual TCRs with disease status, and machine learning. A later analysis re-analyzed previously published TCR beta repertoires from hundreds of donors and added high-resolution HLA genotyping to study TCR occurrence patterns. In the later analysis, no new phenotypic data were used to find candidate immune exposures; instead, reliance was placed on TCR beta sequences and their occurrence across donors. An earlier analysis of approximately 580 of the donors used high-throughput TCR beta sequencing to judge whether each TCR beta V gene segment behaved as functional or pseudogenic. Alongside the repertoire data, information on donor age, sex, ethnicity and CMV serostatus was compiled. A later genetic analysis took genome-wide SNP genotypes for about 55% of the 666 donors and used that subset as a discovery cohort. Every repertoire in the discovery cohort had been generated on one and the same sequencing platform. Both class I and class II loci were covered by HLA typing, at four-digit resolution. Typing coverage differed by locus: A, B, C, DRB1 and DQB1 were typed in about 620-640 donors, DQA1 in approximately 520, DPA1 in 606, and DPB1 in approximately 450. About five DR-DQ haplotypes were treated as single units for association and clustering because of strong linkage in the cohort. Among some 400 genotyped donors of the cohort, an average of approximately 240,000 unique TCR beta nucleotide sequences was sequenced per donor, of which approximately 19% were non-productive. Points the paper makes about the study in general: The earlier analysis of 587 of the donors excluded around 17 rarely observed V segments, including chromosome 9 orphons, because counts were too low. In this cohort, only TCR beta chains were sequenced, and detectable features were limited by the absence of alpha or paired-chain data. Linkage disequilibrium might explain the correlated functional status among segregating V segments, but an unknown experimental factor could not be excluded. Some IMGT-functional V segments, including TRBV6-2 and TRBV6-3, could not be distinguished by the 87-base-pair reads and were therefore excluded. The presence/absence analyses assumed that sequencing depth was roughly uniform across donors, and that assumption may not be true. A further reported finding was that TCR beta sequences accurately predicted the HLA-A and HLA-B alleles for most subjects in the first cohort. V-gene and J-gene trimming of TCR beta chains was associated with a missense DCLRE1C variant in a later genetic analysis, and the association was replicated in an independent cohort. Several of the top co-occurrence clusters appeared to be linked to parvovirus B19, influenza, CMV and Epstein-Barr virus, according to a later analysis. A later genetic analysis reported fewer N-insertions in productive TCRs among donors in an Asian-associated ancestry cluster than the roughly 700-donor mean. When HLA alleles, especially DR and DQ, strongly co-occurred, TCR associations were difficult to assign to individual alleles. At a false discovery rate of 0.05, a later analysis linked fewer than 20,000 TCR beta sequences to specific HLA alleles. In vitro tests confirmed that a few of the cytomegalovirus-associated TCR beta chains recognize cytomegalovirus antigens. According to a later analysis, TCR association rates differed among HLA loci, with DRB1 alleles showing the most associated TCRs and HLA-C alleles showing the fewest. Broadly in line with IMGT annotations, most TCR beta V segments showed up in productive rearrangements about 87% or about 30% of the time in an earlier analysis of around 550 of the donors. Most TCR sequences were seen in very few donors, while some public TCRs were found in many individuals. HLA typing was unavailable for some donors at each locus, so association tests used only the typed subset. A cluster of highly shared sequence variants was judged likely to represent a technical artifact of the sequencing pipeline. Cytomegalovirus status was reported to be diagnosed by the classifier with high specificity and sensitivity in both the original and validation cohorts. According to the authors, the approach could potentially be generalized to other disease states and immunological phenotypes. Most CMV-associated TCR beta chains appeared to be HLA-restricted in a later analysis, and the HLA associations seemed to be driven largely by CMV exposure. The study listed 150 to 200 TCR beta chains as associated with cytomegalovirus. Immune exposure information for the cohort was limited to CMV serostatus. In a later analysis, HLA-associated TCR beta chains showed more clonal expansion and lower generation probabilities than non-associated chains that were equally common.

The cohort comprised under 700 healthy bone marrow donors. At the time of sampling, every cohort member was nominally healthy, though immune exposures that went unrecorded were likely present. The donor tested CMV seronegative, placing the donor among the roughly 400 seronegative members of the cohort. A peripheral blood sample was collected from each donor, and TCR beta sequencing was performed on peripheral blood mononuclear cells. Genomic DNA extraction from the blood cell samples was performed with the Qiagen DNeasy Blood Extraction Kit. The library was produced with the immunoSEQ multiplex PCR assay. The multiplex PCR relied on a mix of 60 forward primers for TCR Vbeta segments and 13 reverse primers for TCR Jbeta segments. The CDR3 region of rearranged TCR beta genes was amplified from genomic DNA by a multiplex PCR assay. The Illumina HiSeq System was used to sequence the amplified TCR beta libraries as 87-base-pair reads. For the original study's pipeline: A later analysis tallied 75 million to 95 million unique TCR beta chains across the 650 to 750 repertoires, and approximately 11 million of those chains were shared by two or more donors. A nearest-neighbor algorithm error-corrected the raw reads and collapsed the reads into unique sequences, merging closely related sequences to remove PCR and sequencing errors. CDR3 sequences were aligned to IMGT reference sequences to assign V, D and J gene segments. For a sequence to be retained, a match of at least six nucleotides to both a V gene segment and a J gene segment was required. Rearrangements were classified as productive when the CDR3 lacked stop codons and remained in frame with V and J, and all other rearrangements were classified as non-productive. Following IMGT convention, CDR3 was defined as the stretch from the second conserved V-encoded cysteine to the conserved J-encoded phenylalanine. Sequences without an unambiguous match to a single V gene segment were excluded from the earlier analysis of about 600 of the donors. An earlier analysis of 587 of the donors classified V segments as functional when productive rearrangements were above 56.7% and as segregating when the standard deviation between donors was above 5%. To diagnose cytomegalovirus status from the catalog of TCR beta chain sequences, a statistical classification framework was built. In a later analysis, TCR nucleotide sequences were compared against IMGT/GENE-DB human TR gene sequences so that V and J genes could be assigned. In a later analysis, CDR3 sequences and most-parsimonious VDJ recombination scenarios were assigned using the TCRdist pipeline. In a later analysis, each TCR beta chain was defined by its CDR3 amino acid sequence together with its V-gene family, and reads without a unique V-gene family were excluded. To address suspected cross-contamination and a sequencing artifact, a later analysis removed around 590 highly shared, low-generation-probability nucleotide sequences. In a later analysis, a clonal expansion index was calculated for each public chain from normalized within-repertoire ranks of inferred template counts. A later analysis computed generation probabilities with a VDJ recombination model fitted to out-of-frame rearrangements, and checked the results against IGoR. A later analysis scored TCR-TCR, TCR-HLA and TCR-CMV co-occurrence with hypergeometric tests, applying a repertoire-size bias correction to TCR pairs. False discovery rates were estimated in a later analysis by permuting HLA or CMV assignments 20 times. In a later analysis, co-occurring TCRs were grouped using DBSCAN, with TCRdist sequence similarity added in when clustering inside HLA-allele-positive subsets. Co-occurrence clustering excluded repertoires with fewer than 30,000 or more than 120,000 public chains, plus five with anomalous nucleotide sharing. Drawn from immuneACCESS, this table holds only the in-frame rearrangements with V and J called that TCRdb kept. Clones are partly lost; checked studies trace under half to an unresolved V gene and leave the rest unexplained. From that table come the V and J calls and clone size; the DNA was used to work out D and trimming. This sample holds some 54,000 clones; more than 70% were observed only once. The ten most abundant clones make up around 6% of the sample.

From the germline V gene (reference sequence), CDR1 is LNHDA and CDR2 is SQIVND. The CDR3 contains 17 residues, cysteine and phenylalanine counted. This entry keeps only the CDR3 DNA: 51 bases, framed from base 1. V sheds 3 bases and J sheds 8 bases, leaving 20 bases between their ends. The source is a male donor in good health and CMV-seronegative. The specimen sequenced was PBMCs. Recombination connected TRBV19 to TRBJ1-6, and possibly TRBD1, on 5 matching bases. The nucleotides are TGTGCCAGTAGTATCGGGACTACCAAACGGTTCGATTCACCCCTCCACTTT. The encoded protein is CASSIGTTKRFDSPLHF. Joined to the reference TRBV19 and TRBJ1-6 proteins, this CDR3 gives the full variable domain: DGGITQSPKYLFRKEGQNVTLSCEQNLNHDAMYWYRQDPGQGLRLIYYSQIVNDFQKGDIAEGYSVSREKKESFPLTVTSAQKNPTAFYLCASSIGTTKRFDSPLHFGNGTRLTVT.